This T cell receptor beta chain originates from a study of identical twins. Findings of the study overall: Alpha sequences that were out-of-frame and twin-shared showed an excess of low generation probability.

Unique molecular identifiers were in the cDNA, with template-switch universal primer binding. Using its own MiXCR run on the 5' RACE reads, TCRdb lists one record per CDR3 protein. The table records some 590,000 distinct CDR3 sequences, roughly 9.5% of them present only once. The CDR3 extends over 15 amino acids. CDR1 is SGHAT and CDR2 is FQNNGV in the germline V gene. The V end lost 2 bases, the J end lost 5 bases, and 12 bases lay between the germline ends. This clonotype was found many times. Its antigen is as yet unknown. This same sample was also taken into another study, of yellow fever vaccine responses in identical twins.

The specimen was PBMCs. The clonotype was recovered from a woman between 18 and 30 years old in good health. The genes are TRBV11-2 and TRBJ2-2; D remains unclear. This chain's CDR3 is CASSLPLRTTGELFF. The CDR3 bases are TGTGCCAGCAGCTTACCTCTACGTACGACCGGGGAGCTGTTTTTT. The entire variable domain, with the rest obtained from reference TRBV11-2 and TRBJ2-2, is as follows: EAGVAQSPRYKIIEKRQSVAFWCNPISGHATLYWYQQILGQGPKLLIQFQNNGVVDDSQLPKDRFSAERLKGVDSTLKIQPAKLEDSAVYLCASSLPLRTTGELFFGEGSRLTVL.